The 13 T cell receptor beta chains below were found in one sample sequenced in a study of blood T cell repertoires in COVID-19. The assay was immunoSEQ multiplex PCR, and TCRdb's table has in-frame clones only and misses some. The sample has around 150,000 clones, 77% seen once. Sequencing was carried out using peripheral blood. The receptors originated from a man aged 70 or older with acute or convalescent COVID-19.

The J gene is TRBJ1-5, the V gene TRBV4-1, with 7 bases lining up with TRBD1. The CDR3 contains 20 residues. V dropped 0 bases and J dropped 0; count of bases not matched to a gene: 14. Germline V CDR1 and CDR2: MGHRA, YSYEKL. The CDR3 protein is CASSQESTGPPAYSNQPQHF. The CDR3 region has the DNA TGCGCCAGCAGCCAAGAGTCGACAGGGCCACCGGCCTATAGCAATCAGCCCCAGCATTTT.

The rearrangement joins TRBV7-3 to TRBJ2-1; TRBD2 matches at 7 bases. The length of the CDR3 is 15 residues. V lost 1 base and J lost 5; bases outside the gene matches: 5. CDR1 and CDR2 from the germline V gene are SGHTA and FQGTGA. The chain's CDR3 is CASSLRLAANNEQFF. Here the CDR3 DNA reads TGTGCCAGCAGCTTAAGGCTAGCGGCGAACAATGAGCAGTTCTTC.

The chain is built from TRBV2 and TRBJ1-1, with TRBD1 matching over 8 bases. J was trimmed by 7 bases and V by 3 bases; bases with no gene match: 13. Germline CDR1 is SNHLY and CDR2 is FYNNEI. CDR3 length equals 16 residues. Here the CDR3 DNA reads TGTGCCAGCAGTGATGGGGGACAGGACCTGGTGAGTGAAGCTTTCTTT. It yields the protein CASSDGGQDLVSEAFF.

DNA of the CDR3: TGTGCCAGCAGCTCGGGGGGAAGCAGAAGGTCCCCAGAGACCCAGTACTTC. Amino acid sequence: CASSSGGSRRSPETQYF. The V gene is TRBV5-4, the J gene TRBJ2-5; TRBD2 agrees at 7 bases. The CDR3 contains 17 residues. The V and J ends lost 3 bases and 4 bases, in that order; junction bases with no gene match: 15. Germline assignment: CDR1 SGHNT and CDR2 YYREEE (reference sequence).

The chain is built from TRBV30 and TRBJ1-6, with D perhaps matching TRBD1 (6 bases). The CDR3 is 14 residues long. Trimming took 0 bases from V and 10 from J, leaving 13 bases between them. Germline CDR1 GTSNPN, CDR2 SVGIG (reference sequence). The DNA of the CDR3 is TGTGCCTGGAGTGTAACAGGGTCGGTATCACCCCTCCACTTT. Residues: CAWSVTGSVSPLHF.

This chain links TRBV7-8 with TRBJ2-7; no firm D call. Germline lookup yields CDR1 SGHVS and CDR2 FQNEAQ. Trimming took off 5 bases at V and 7 bases at J, with 9 bases between the two ends. This CDR3 is 11 amino acids long. CDR3 protein: CASSPEREQYF. As DNA, the CDR3 is TGTGCCAGCAGCCCCGAACGGGAGCAGTACTTC.

The chain links TRBV9 to TRBJ1-3; 8 bases line up with TRBD1. This CDR3 spans 17 amino acids. V lost 0 bases to trimming and J lost 0 bases; unmatched junction nucleotides: 5. In germline, CDR1 is SGDLS, CDR2 YYNGEE. CDR3 in DNA: TGTGCCAGCAGCGTAGGGACAGGGATCGGCTCTGGAAACACCATATATTTT. This translates into CASSVGTGIGSGNTIYF.

The J gene is TRBJ2-6, the V gene TRBV5-1; 9 nucleotides agree with TRBD1. The CDR3 runs to 18 residues. V lost 0 bases, J lost 2 bases, and 6 bases stayed unmatched. Germline V gene sequence: CDR1 SGHRS, CDR2 YFSETQ. The CDR3 nucleotides are TGCGCCAGCAGCTTGGAAATACAGGGGGCGGCTGGGGCCAACGTCCTGACTTTC. It yields the protein CASSLEIQGAAGANVLTF.

The chain joins TRBV21-1 to TRBJ2-1; the table calls TRBD2, which could not be checked here. TRBV21-1 counts as a pseudogene. The CDR3 sequence is 18 residues long. CDR3 protein: CAGYGTSGSGGSYNEQFF. DNA for the CDR3: TGTGCCGGCTACGGGACTAGCGGGAGTGGGGGCTCCTACAATGAGCAGTTCTTC.

The rearrangement joins TRBV5-1 to TRBJ2-3; 8 nucleotides align to TRBD2. Germline V gene lookup returns CDR1 SGHRS and CDR2 YFSETQ. This CDR3 contains 16 residues. The ends lost 0 bases at V and 6 bases at J; junction bases unmatched: 9. The CDR3 spells CASSLESGGPIDTQYF. CDR3 DNA sequence: TGCGCCAGCAGCTTGGAATCGGGGGGGCCGATCGATACGCAGTATTTT. The full variable domain, rest sourced from reference TRBV5-1 and TRBJ2-3, is KAGVTQTPRYLIKTRGQQVTLSCSPISGHRSVSWYQQTPGQGLQFLFEYFSETQRNKGNFPGRFSGRQFSNSRSEMNVSTLELGDSALYLCASSLESGGPIDTQYFGPGTRLTVL.

The rearrangement links TRBV5-6 to TRBJ1-1; D not resolved. The CDR3 has 12 amino acids. Per germline, CDR1 SGHDT and CDR2 YYEEEE. The V and J ends lost 3 bases and 7 bases respectively, with 10 bases between them. CDR3 coding DNA: TGTGCCAGCAGCTCTGGAGGGAGTGAAGCTTTCTTT. The encoded protein is CASSSGGSEAFF.

In its sample, this clone was seen a few times. CDR3 coding DNA: TGTGCCAGTATGGGGACAGCGACCTACGAGCAGTACTTC. Encoded protein: CASMGTATYEQYF. The gene calls are TRBV19 and TRBJ2-7; 7 bases align to TRBD1. The CDR3 loop spans 13 amino acids. J was trimmed by 2 bases and V by 7 bases; bases with no gene match: 5. Germline assignment: CDR1 LNHDA and CDR2 SQIVND (reference sequence).

This clone was recorded a few times. The V and J genes are TRBV2 and TRBJ1-1; D gene ambiguous. Trimming stripped 8 bases from V and 11 bases from J, with 24 bases between. The germline V gene has CDR1 SNHLY and CDR2 FYNNEI. The CDR3 contains 14 residues. CDR3 sequence: CASRVTAGGSTAFF. CDR3 coding DNA: TGTGCCAGCCGTGTTACTGCGGGAGGAAGTACGGCTTTCTTT.